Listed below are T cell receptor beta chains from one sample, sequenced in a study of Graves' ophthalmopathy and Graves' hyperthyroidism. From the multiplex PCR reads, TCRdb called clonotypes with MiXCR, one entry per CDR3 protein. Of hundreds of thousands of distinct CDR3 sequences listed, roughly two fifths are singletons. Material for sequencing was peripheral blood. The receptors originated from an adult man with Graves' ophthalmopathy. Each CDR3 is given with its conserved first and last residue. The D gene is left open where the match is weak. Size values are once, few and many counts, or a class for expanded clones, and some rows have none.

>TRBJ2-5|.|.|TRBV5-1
CASSLGGTEGTQYF
TGCGCCAGCAGCTTAGGAGGGACAGAAGGGACCCAGTACTTC
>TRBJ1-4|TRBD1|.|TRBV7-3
CASSPGQGGKEKLFF
TGTGCCAGCAGCCCAGGACAGGGGGGCAAGGAAAAACTGTTTTTT
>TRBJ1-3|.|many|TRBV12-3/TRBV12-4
CASSPGFPGNTIYF
TGTGCCAGCAGTCCCGGTTTCCCCGGAAACACCATATATTTT
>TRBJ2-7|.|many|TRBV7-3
CASPRTPLAYEQYF
TGTGCCAGCCCTCGCACGCCGTTGGCCTACGAGCAGTACTTC
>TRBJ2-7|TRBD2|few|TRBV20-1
CSATPGTSRHYEQYF
TGCAGTGCTACACCCGGGACTAGCAGGCACTACGAGCAGTACTTC
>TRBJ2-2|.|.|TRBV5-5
CASSFGTRSSGELFF
TGTGCCAGCAGCTTTGGGACAAGGTCGTCTGGGGAGCTGTTTTTT
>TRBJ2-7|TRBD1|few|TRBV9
CASSVGRGPDEQYF
TGTGCCAGCAGCGTAGGCAGGGGGCCCGACGAGCAGTACTTC
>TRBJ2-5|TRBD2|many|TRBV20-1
CSASRTSRETQYF
TGCAGTGCTAGTCGGACTAGTCGAGAGACCCAGTACTTC
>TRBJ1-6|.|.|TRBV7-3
CASRIGMADGLTYNSPLHF
TGTGCCAGCAGGATCGGCATGGCCGACGGACTTACCTATAATTCACCCCTCCACTTT
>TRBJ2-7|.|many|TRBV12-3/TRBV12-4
CASSFRGGYEQYF
TGTGCCAGCAGTTTTCGGGGAGGCTACGAGCAGTACTTC
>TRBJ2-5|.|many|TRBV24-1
CATKTKETQYF
TGTGCCACCAAGACCAAAGAGACCCAGTACTTC
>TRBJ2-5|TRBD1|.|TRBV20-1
CSVKGGLSGETQYF
TGCAGTGTTAAAGGGGGCCTTTCGGGAGAGACCCAGTACTTC
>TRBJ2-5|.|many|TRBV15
CATSTDKQETQYF
TGTGCCACCAGCACGGACAAGCAAGAGACCCAGTACTTC
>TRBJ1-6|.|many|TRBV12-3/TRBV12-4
CASSGGGGNSPLHF
TGTGCCAGCAGCGGGGGAGGAGGAAATTCACCCCTCCACTTT
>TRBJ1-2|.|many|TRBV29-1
CSVERQLGYTF
TGCAGCGTTGAGCGACAACTCGGCTACACCTTC
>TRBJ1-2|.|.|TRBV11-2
CASSPGVAETLNYGYTF
TGTGCCAGCAGCCCCGGGGTGGCAGAGACTCTAAACTATGGCTACACCTTC
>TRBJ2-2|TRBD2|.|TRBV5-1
CASSSKLAGGGTGELFF
TGCGCCAGCAGCTCAAAACTAGCGGGAGGGGGCACCGGGGAGCTGTTTTTT
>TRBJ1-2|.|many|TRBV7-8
CASSLVTDFDGYTF
TGTGCCAGCAGCTTAGTCACAGACTTTGATGGCTACACCTTC
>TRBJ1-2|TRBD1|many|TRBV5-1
CASSFRDSNYGYTF
TGCGCCAGCAGCTTCCGGGACAGCAACTATGGCTACACCTTC
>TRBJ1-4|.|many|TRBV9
CASSALDEKLFF
TGTGCCAGCAGCGCCCTGGATGAAAAACTGTTTTTT